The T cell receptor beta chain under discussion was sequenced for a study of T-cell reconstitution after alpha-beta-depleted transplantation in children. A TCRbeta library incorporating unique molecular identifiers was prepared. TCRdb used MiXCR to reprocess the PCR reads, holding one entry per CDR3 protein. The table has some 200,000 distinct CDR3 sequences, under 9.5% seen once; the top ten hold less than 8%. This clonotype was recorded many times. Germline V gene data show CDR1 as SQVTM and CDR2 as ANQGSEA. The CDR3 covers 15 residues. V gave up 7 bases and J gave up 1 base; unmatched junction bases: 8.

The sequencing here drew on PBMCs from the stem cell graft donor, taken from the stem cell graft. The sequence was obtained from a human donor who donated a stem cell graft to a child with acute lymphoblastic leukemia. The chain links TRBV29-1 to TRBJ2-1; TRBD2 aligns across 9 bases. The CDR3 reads CSAAGGDRSYNEQFF. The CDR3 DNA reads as TGCAGCGCCGCGGGGGGGGACAGATCCTACAATGAGCAGTTCTTC.